These T cell receptor beta chains were read from a single sample in a study of shared clonotypes between healthy human individuals. Libraries were prepared by immunoSEQ multiplex PCR; TCRdb keeps only in-frame clonotypes and omits some of them. This sample has hundreds of thousands of clones, with roughly 95% found just once. Sequencing used naive CD8+ T cells sorted from blood. These TCRs come from a woman in her twenties or thirties in good health. Each CDR3 is given with its conserved first and last residue. The D gene is left open where the match is weak. The size of a clone is reported for some rows only, either as once, few or many, or as a class for expanded clones.

D	V	size	J	CDR3	DNA
-	TRBV13	-	TRBJ2-7	CASSEGLTQNLYEQYF	TGTGCCAGCAGCGAGGGACTGACCCAGAATTTATACGAGCAGTACTTC
-	TRBV27	-	TRBJ1-3	CASGLPGNTIYF	TGTGCCAGCGGGTTACCTGGAAACACCATATATTTT
-	TRBV30	-	TRBJ2-2	CAWSVPRYGELFF	TGTGCCTGGAGTGTACCCAGATATGGGGAGCTGTTTTTT
-	TRBV25-1	-	TRBJ2-7	CASSFSYEQYF	TGTGCCAGCAGTTTTTCCTACGAGCAGTACTTC
TRBD2	TRBV2	-	TRBJ2-7	CASRLLAGDSYEQYF	TGTGCCAGCAGATTACTAGCGGGAGACAGCTACGAGCAGTACTTC
-	TRBV27	once	TRBJ2-3	CASSLVLFLDTQYF	TGTGCCAGCAGTTTGGTCCTATTTCTAGATACGCAGTATTTT
TRBD1	TRBV5-4	-	TRBJ2-7	CASSLAQGNEQYF	TGTGCCAGCAGCCTGGCACAGGGGAACGAGCAGTACTTC
TRBD2	TRBV27	-	TRBJ2-1	CASSRGLAPYNEQFF	TGTGCCAGCAGTCGAGGACTAGCTCCCTACAATGAGCAGTTCTTC
TRBD1	TRBV15	-	TRBJ2-1	CATSAQGAHNEQFF	TGTGCCACCAGCGCACAGGGGGCTCACAATGAGCAGTTCTTC
-	TRBV6-1	-	TRBJ2-1	CASTEGRYNEQFF	TGTGCCAGCACCGAGGGGAGGTACAATGAGCAGTTCTTC
-	TRBV7-9	-	TRBJ1-2	CASSLGFGKANYGYTF	TGTGCCAGCAGCTTAGGGTTCGGAAAAGCTAACTATGGCTACACCTTC
-	TRBV27	-	TRBJ2-1	CASSRTPGRHNEQFF	TGTGCCAGCAGTAGAACGCCGGGACGCCACAATGAGCAGTTCTTC
-	TRBV28	few	TRBJ1-1	CASSSGDGHTEAFF	TGTGCCAGCAGTTCCGGGGATGGGCACACTGAAGCTTTCTTT
-	TRBV10-2	-	TRBJ2-7	CASTGQSYEQYF	TGCGCCAGCACCGGACAGAGCTACGAGCAGTACTTC
TRBD1	TRBV28	-	TRBJ1-5	CASSPDREGNQPQHF	TGTGCCAGCAGTCCTGACAGGGAAGGCAATCAGCCCCAGCATTTT
-	TRBV4-1	-	TRBJ1-4	CASSQTLIQGTGEKLFF	TGCGCCAGCAGCCAAACACTGATACAGGGAACAGGTGAAAAACTGTTTTTT
-	TRBV30	-	TRBJ2-7	CAWRTAYEEQYF	TGTGCCTGGAGGACGGCCTACGAGGAGCAGTACTTC
-	TRBV2	-	TRBJ1-2	CASSESTAWAGNYGYTF	TGTGCCAGCAGTGAATCTACCGCCTGGGCGGGCAACTATGGCTACACCTTC
TRBD2	TRBV9	-	TRBJ2-1	CASSSGLAGILSSYNEQFF	TGTGCCAGCAGTTCAGGACTAGCGGGAATTCTCAGCTCCTACAATGAGCAGTTCTTC
TRBD2	TRBV28	-	TRBJ2-5	CASRVREGETQYF	TGTGCCAGCCGTGTGAGGGAGGGGGAGACCCAGTACTTC
-	TRBV30	-	TRBJ2-7	CAWSLTSESQQYF	TGTGCCTGGAGCTTGACTAGTGAATCCCAGCAGTACTTC
-	TRBV27	-	TRBJ1-4	CASSPTLGRLEKLFF	TGTGCCAGCAGTCCTACCTTGGGACGTCTGGAAAAACTGTTTTTT
-	TRBV7-9	once	TRBJ2-1	CASTFGIEQFF	TGTGCCAGCACTTTCGGAATAGAGCAGTTCTTC
-	TRBV11-2	-	TRBJ2-7	CASSLGSSFYEQYF	TGTGCCAGCAGCTTAGGCTCCAGCTTCTACGAGCAGTACTTC
-	TRBV18	-	TRBJ1-2	CASSPSGTSNYGYTF	TGTGCCAGCTCACCGAGCGGGACAAGTAACTATGGCTACACCTTC
TRBD1	TRBV23-1	once	TRBJ1-5	CASSQSSGQGALQPQHF	TGCGCCAGCAGTCAATCGTCCGGCCAGGGGGCTCTTCAGCCCCAGCATTTT
-	TRBV5-4	-	TRBJ2-7	CASSLGTGSVSYEQYF	TGTGCCAGCAGCTTGGGGACCGGCAGCGTCTCGTACGAGCAGTACTTC
TRBD2	TRBV5-4	-	TRBJ2-7	CASSFAGGSGEQYF	TGTGCCAGCAGCTTCGCGGGAGGGTCGGGAGAGCAGTACTTC
-	TRBV11-3	-	TRBJ2-2	CASSLEGQRGDTGELFF	TGTGCCAGCAGCTTAGAAGGCCAGAGGGGGGACACCGGGGAGCTGTTTTTT
-	TRBV28	-	TRBJ1-4	CASSFVAATNEKLFF	TGTGCCAGCAGTTTCGTCGCTGCAACTAATGAAAAACTGTTTTTT
-	TRBV4-2	once	TRBJ1-2	CASSQDLPGSSGYTF	TGTGCCAGCAGCCAAGATCTTCCAGGGAGTAGCGGCTACACCTTC
-	TRBV15	-	TRBJ1-4	CATSREGNRPNPNEKLFF	TGTGCCACCAGCAGAGAAGGAAACCGACCCAACCCTAATGAAAAACTGTTTTTT
-	TRBV28	few	TRBJ1-1	CASSFRAEAFF	TGTGCCAGCAGTTTTAGGGCTGAAGCTTTCTTT
-	TRBV27	-	TRBJ1-5	CASSHPEQPQHF	TGTGCCAGCAGTCACCCAGAGCAGCCCCAGCATTTT
TRBD1	TRBV19	-	TRBJ2-7	CASSPGTGPREQYF	TGTGCCAGTAGTCCCGGGACAGGGCCTCGAGAGCAGTACTTC
-	TRBV9	-	TRBJ2-3	CASSSEGGLADTQYF	TGTGCCAGCAGTTCCGAGGGGGGGCTGGCAGATACGCAGTATTTT
-	TRBV7-2	-	TRBJ2-6	CASSGPGANVLTF	TGTGCCAGCAGCGGGCCGGGGGCCAACGTCCTGACTTTC
-	TRBV7-7	-	TRBJ2-6	CASSLGPGANVLTF	TGTGCCAGCAGCTTAGGGCCTGGGGCCAACGTCCTGACTTTC
-	TRBV5-6	-	TRBJ2-7	CASSDRTDYEQYF	TGTGCCAGCAGCGACCGGACAGACTACGAGCAGTACTTC
TRBD2	TRBV28	-	TRBJ2-7	CARTSGHDSYEQYF	TGTGCCAGAACTAGCGGCCATGACTCCTACGAGCAGTACTTC
-	TRBV27	-	TRBJ2-2	CASSLVLGAGELFF	TGTGCCAGCAGTTTAGTCTTAGGGGCCGGGGAGCTGTTTTTT
-	TRBV7-9	-	TRBJ1-1	CASSVNFRGGDTEAFF	TGTGCCAGCAGCGTTAACTTTAGAGGGGGGGATACTGAAGCTTTCTTT
-	TRBV4-2	-	TRBJ2-7	CASSQGVQANYEQYF	TGTGCCAGCAGCCAAGGGGTCCAGGCCAACTACGAGCAGTACTTC
TRBD1	TRBV9	-	TRBJ1-1	CASSVEGAREAFF	TGTGCCAGCAGCGTAGAGGGGGCGCGGGAAGCTTTCTTT
-	TRBV28	-	TRBJ2-7	CASSLRFTSSYEQYF	TGTGCCAGCAGTCTTAGATTCACTAGCTCCTACGAGCAGTACTTC
TRBD1	TRBV6-1	-	TRBJ1-3	CASRQDRGSGNTIYF	TGTGCCAGCAGGCAGGACAGGGGATCTGGAAACACCATATATTTT
TRBD1	TRBV27	once	TRBJ2-5	CASRTGGGETQYF	TGTGCCAGCAGAACAGGGGGCGGAGAGACCCAGTACTTC
TRBD2	TRBV6-1	-	TRBJ2-7	CASSEPSGNSYEQYF	TGTGCCAGCAGTGAACCTAGCGGGAACTCCTACGAGCAGTACTTC
-	TRBV6-5	-	TRBJ1-5	CASRPNRASNQPQHF	TGTGCCAGCAGGCCTAACAGGGCTAGCAATCAGCCCCAGCATTTT
-	TRBV4-2	-	TRBJ1-5	CASSQAALSNQPQHF	TGTGCCAGCAGCCAAGCGGCTCTTAGCAATCAGCCCCAGCATTTT
-	TRBV27	-	TRBJ1-5	CASSLIAGDGGQPQHF	TGTGCCAGCAGTTTGATCGCAGGGGACGGTGGTCAGCCCCAGCATTTT
-	TRBV18	-	TRBJ2-5	CASSLDFGQETQYF	TGTGCCAGCTCACTCGACTTTGGTCAAGAGACCCAGTACTTC
-	TRBV27	-	TRBJ2-3	CASSFNPGATDTQYF	TGTGCCAGCAGTTTTAATCCGGGAGCCACAGATACGCAGTATTTT
-	TRBV9	-	TRBJ2-3	CASAVSDTQYF	TGTGCCAGCGCTGTCTCAGATACGCAGTATTTT
TRBD1	TRBV13	-	TRBJ1-2	CASSYDRGAYGYTF	TGTGCCAGCAGCTACGACAGGGGAGCCTATGGCTACACCTTC
TRBD2	TRBV4-1	-	TRBJ2-2	CASSPLTSGGTGELFF	TGCGCCAGCAGCCCTCTGACTAGCGGGGGGACCGGGGAGCTGTTTTTT
-	TRBV11-2	once	TRBJ2-5	CASSLDLRFRETQYF	TGTGCCAGCAGCTTAGATCTCAGGTTCCGTGAGACCCAGTACTTC
-	TRBV29-1	-	TRBJ2-3	CSVEEPHSSQPPSTDTQYF	TGCAGCGTTGAAGAACCCCACAGTTCCCAACCCCCTAGCACAGATACGCAGTATTTT
-	TRBV4-1	-	TRBJ2-7	CASSQERLGEQYF	TGCGCCAGCAGCCAAGAAAGGCTAGGGGAGCAGTACTTC